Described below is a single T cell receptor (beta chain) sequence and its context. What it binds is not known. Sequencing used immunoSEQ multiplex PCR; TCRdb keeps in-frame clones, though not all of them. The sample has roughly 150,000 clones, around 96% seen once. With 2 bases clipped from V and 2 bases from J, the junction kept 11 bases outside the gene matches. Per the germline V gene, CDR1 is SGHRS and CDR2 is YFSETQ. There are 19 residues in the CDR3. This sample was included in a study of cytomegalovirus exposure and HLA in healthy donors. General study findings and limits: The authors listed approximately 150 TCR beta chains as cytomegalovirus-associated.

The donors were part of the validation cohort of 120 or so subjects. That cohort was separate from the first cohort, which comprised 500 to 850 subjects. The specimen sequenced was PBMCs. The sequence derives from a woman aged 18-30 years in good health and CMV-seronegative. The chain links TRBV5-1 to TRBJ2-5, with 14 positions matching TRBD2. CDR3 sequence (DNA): TGCGCCAGCAGCTTACGGCCCCTCGGACTAGCGGGGGGACAAGAGACCCAGTACTTC. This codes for CASSLRPLGLAGGQETQYF. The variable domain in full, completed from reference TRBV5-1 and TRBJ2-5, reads KAGVTQTPRYLIKTRGQQVTLSCSPISGHRSVSWYQQTPGQGLQFLFEYFSETQRNKGNFPGRFSGRQFSNSRSEMNVSTLELGDSALYLCASSLRPLGLAGGQETQYFGPGTRLLVL.